The clone carrying this T cell receptor (beta chain) came up many times. This sample stems from a study of T cells after yellow fever vaccination. Across the study: Low-cell-number fractions underwent preparation using SMART-Seq v4 Ultra Low Input.

Trimming left V 5 bases short and J 6 bases short, with 14 bases between. Per germline, CDR1 SEHNR and CDR2 FQNEAQ (reference sequence). The CDR3 contains 13 residues. As TCR cDNA was made by 5'RACE template switching, a universal primer site and UMIs were added. Via MiXCR, TCRdb re-called the 5' RACE reads, giving one row per CDR3 protein. In the table there are about 400,000 distinct CDR3 sequences, roughly 6.2% of which are singletons. This specimen consisted of PBMCs, obtained 5 days after the yellow fever booster vaccination. The V and J genes are TRBV7-9 and TRBJ2-7; weak D call: TRBD1 (6 bases). This receptor was taken from a man aged 25 to 40 who received the YFV17D yellow fever vaccine. The CDR3: CASSKEGGTEQYF. As DNA, the CDR3 is TGTGCCAGCAGCAAAGAAGGGGGAACCGAGCAGTACTTC.